The 30 T cell receptor beta chains given below trace back to one sample, sequenced in a study of immune evolution from preneoplasia to lung adenocarcinoma. The protocol was immunoSEQ multiplex PCR, while the TCRdb copy is restricted to in-frame clones and leaves out a portion. This sample yields about 9,000 clones, of which 80% to 90% are seen a single time; 5.8% belongs to the top ten. The sample comprised FFPE minimally invasive lung adenocarcinoma tissue. The receptors here all came from a person aged 65 to 85 with lung adenocarcinoma.

CDR3 in amino acids: CASSLVGYNEQFF. CDR3 DNA: TGTGCCAGCAGCTTAGTGGGTTACAATGAGCAGTTCTTC. This chain links TRBV7-8 with TRBJ2-1, with D hard to call. Germline-derived CDR1 and CDR2 are SGHVS and FQNEAQ. Trimming cost V 1 base and J 4 bases, with 5 bases left between them. CDR3 length: 13 amino acids.

This sequence joins TRBV11-1 and TRBJ2-3; D is undetermined. Germline assignment: CDR1 SGHAT and CDR2 FQDESV (reference sequence). V shed 4 bases and J shed 2 bases, with 10 bases lying between them. This CDR3 contains 14 residues. CDR3 loop: CASSSDIYTDTQYF. Here the CDR3 DNA reads TGTGCCAGCAGCTCCGACATCTACACAGATACGCAGTATTTT. The full variable domain, rest sourced from reference TRBV11-1 and TRBJ2-3, is EAEVAQSPRYKITEKSQAVAFWCDPISGHATLYWYRQILGQGPELLVQFQDESVVDDSQLPKDRFSAERLKGVDSTLKIQPAELGDSAMYLCASSSDIYTDTQYFGPGTRLTVL.

As DNA, the CDR3 is TGCGCCAGCAGCCGAGCTAGGCAGGGGAGCTCCTATAATTCACCCCTCCACTTT. As protein: CASSRARQGSSYNSPLHF. The chain combines TRBV4-1 with TRBJ1-6, with D possibly TRBD1 on 6 matching bases. V lost 4 bases and J 0 bases, leaving 16 bases between the germline ends. The germline CDR1 and CDR2 sequences are MGHRA and YSYEKL. The CDR3 runs to 18 residues.

With regard to this clone: Additional DNA sequences in this sample encode the identical CDR3. This chain uses TRBV6-6 with TRBJ1-1; the D gene is possibly TRBD1 (5 bases). The CDR3 extends over 15 amino acids. From germline, CDR1 is MNHNY and CDR2 SVGAGI (reference sequence). The V end lost 0 bases, the J end lost 0 bases, and 8 bases lay between the germline ends. CDR3 residues: CASSYSGTVNTEAFF. The CDR3 region has the DNA TGTGCCAGCAGTTACTCCGGGACGGTGAACACTGAAGCTTTCTTT.

V gene TRBV19 combines with J gene TRBJ2-1; D is ambiguous. The CDR3 totals 15 residues. Trimming took off 3 bases at V and 9 bases at J, with 18 bases between the two ends. In germline, CDR1 is LNHDA, CDR2 SQIVND (reference sequence). The CDR3 nucleotides are TGTGCCAGTAGTATTTCTGAGGTGGGCCTTCCTGAGCAGTTCTTC. Its protein is CASSISEVGLPEQFF.

The chain links TRBV25-1 to TRBJ2-2; possibly TRBD2 for D (6 bases). Germline CDR1 MGHDK, CDR2 SYGVNS. V dropped 5 bases and J dropped 7 bases, with 8 bases sitting between them. This CDR3 spans 12 amino acids. In nucleotides, the CDR3 is TGTGCCAGCAGTCCTAGCGTCGGGGAGCTGTTTTTT. This codes for CASSPSVGELFF.

The chain joins TRBV7-3 to TRBJ2-5; the match to TRBD2 covers 11 bases. Trimming at V came to 4 bases and at J to 5 bases, leaving 3 bases not matched to a gene. This CDR3 has 14 residues. CDR1 is SGHTA and CDR2 is FQGTGA in the germline V gene. CDR3 in amino acids: CASSSGLAGETQYF. The CDR3 DNA is TGTGCCAGCAGCTCAGGACTAGCGGGTGAGACCCAGTACTTC.

The chain links TRBV7-3 to TRBJ1-6; D not certain. V dropped 2 bases and J dropped 4 bases, with 6 bases sitting between them. CDR3 length: 14 residues. Germline-derived CDR1 and CDR2 are SGHTA and FQGTGA. The chain's CDR3 is CASSLDGYNSPLHF. CDR3 nucleotides: TGTGCCAGCAGCTTAGACGGGTATAATTCACCCCTCCACTTT.

This chain connects TRBV10-3 to TRBJ1-2, with 8 bases lining up with TRBD1. This CDR3 has 16 amino acids. V was pared by 7 bases and J by 3 bases, with 13 bases of the junction left unmatched. CDR1 and CDR2 (germline): ENHRY, SYGVKD. The CDR3 DNA is TGTGCCATCACCACCGTAGGGACAGGAGTTGACTATGGCTACACCTTC. Translating it yields CAITTVGTGVDYGYTF.

The rearrangement uses TRBV11-1 and TRBJ2-3; 11 bases are shared with TRBD2. The CDR3 sequence is 15 residues long. The germline gives CDR1 SGHAT, CDR2 FQDESV (reference sequence). The junction had 6 bases not matched to a gene; V was cut back by 5 bases and J by 5 bases. CDR3 residues: CASSRSGGAGDTQYF. The CDR3 DNA sequence: TGTGCCAGCAGCCGTAGCGGGGGGGCCGGAGATACGCAGTATTTT.

The chain is built from TRBV2 and TRBJ1-2; no reliable D call. The CDR3 is 14 amino acids. Germline lookup yields CDR1 SNHLY and CDR2 FYNNEI. V shed 5 bases and J shed 2 bases, with 12 bases lying between them. CDR3 DNA sequence: TGTGCCAGCAGTCCTGACCCCGCAAACTATGGCTACACCTTC. It encodes CASSPDPANYGYTF.

The rearrangement uses TRBV19 and TRBJ1-1, with D possibly matching TRBD1 (6 bases). The germline gives CDR1 LNHDA, CDR2 SQIVND (reference sequence). V gave up 3 bases and J gave up 5 bases, with 13 bases separating them. The CDR3 covers 14 residues. Here the CDR3 DNA reads TGTGCCAGTAGTATCGGCAGGGGTGGGACTGAAGCTTTCTTT. Its translation: CASSIGRGGTEAFF.

The chain couples TRBV6-1 to TRBJ2-6, with D perhaps matching TRBD2 (5 bases). The CDR3 has 15 residues. V was cut by 1 base and J by 4 bases, with 8 bases left in between. CDR1 and CDR2 (germline): MNHNS, SASEGT. Here the CDR3 reads CASSEVAFGANVLTF. The CDR3 DNA reads as TGTGCCAGCAGTGAAGTAGCGTTCGGGGCCAACGTCCTGACTTTC.

This clone showed up just a few times. The gene calls are TRBV2 and TRBJ2-1; TRBD2 might be the D (5 bases). Germline lookup yields CDR1 SNHLY and CDR2 FYNNEI. This CDR3 is 14 amino acids long. Trimming stripped 3 bases from V and 11 bases from J, with 17 bases between. The CDR3 nucleotides read TGTGCCAGCAGTGAGGGTCCGGCGGGTTATAAGCAGTTCTTC. Protein product: CASSEGPAGYKQFF.

The V and J genes are TRBV29-1 and TRBJ2-5; maybe TRBD1 (6 bases). Germline CDR1 reads SQVTM; CDR2 reads ANQGSEA. This CDR3 contains 14 residues. V lost 2 bases and J lost 5, with 15 bases in between. The DNA for the CDR3 is TGCAGCGTTGAATGGGCAGGCGACAGGGAGACCCAGTACTTC. Amino acids: CSVEWAGDRETQYF.

The rearrangement links TRBV30 to TRBJ1-1; D may be TRBD1 (5 bases). Trimming shortened V by 5 bases and J by 0 bases, and 10 bases separated the two germline ends. CDR3 length: 13 amino acids. CDR1 and CDR2 (germline): GTSNPN, SVGIG (reference sequence). CDR3 loop: CAWQGPMNTEAFF. In nucleotides, the CDR3 is TGTGCCTGGCAGGGCCCGATGAACACTGAAGCTTTCTTT.

CDR3 nucleotide sequence: TGTGCCATCATGGTGGGGGAGACCCAGTACTTC. Translated, it gives CAIMVGETQYF. The chain has TRBV10-3 and TRBJ2-5; D unclear. V gave up 7 bases and J gave up 5 bases, with 8 bases separating them. CDR1 is ENHRY, CDR2 SYGVKD, per germline. The CDR3 contains 11 residues.

This clone occurred a few times. The V call is TRBV6-6, the J call TRBJ1-5, with no clear D. The V gene's germline CDR1 is MNHNY and CDR2 SVGAGI (reference sequence). The V gene lost 5 bases and the J gene lost 7 bases, with 21 bases spanning the gap. The CDR3 covers 16 residues. CDR3 region: CASSTTWTDEEQPQHF. The CDR3 DNA is TGTGCCAGCAGTACCACCTGGACGGACGAAGAGCAGCCCCAGCATTTT.

Written as DNA, the CDR3 is TGTGCCACCGAGGGACAGACCGGGGAGCTGTTTTTT. Translated, it gives CATEGQTGELFF. The chain recombines TRBV19 with TRBJ2-2; TRBD1 matches 7 bases. V gave up 10 bases and J gave up 5 bases; unmatched junction bases: 4. CDR3 length: 12 residues. The germline V gene encodes CDR1 LNHDA and CDR2 SQIVND (reference sequence).

The CDR3 DNA reads TGTGCCAGCAGCTTTTCAGGGGTTTTCGACGAGCAGTACTTC. Its protein is CASSFSGVFDEQYF. The V call is TRBV5-6, the J call TRBJ2-7, with D perhaps TRBD1 (6 bases). The V and J ends lost 2 bases and 5 bases respectively, with 14 bases between them. This CDR3 is built from 14 residues. From germline, CDR1 is SGHDT and CDR2 YYEEEE. Drawing the rest from reference TRBV5-6 and TRBJ2-7, the complete variable domain is DAGVTQSPTHLIKTRGQQVTLRCSPKSGHDTVSWYQQALGQGPQFIFQYYEEEERQRGNFPDRFSGHQFPNYSSELNVNALLLGDSALYLCASSFSGVFDEQYFGPGTRLTVT.

The chain carries TRBV29-1 and TRBJ2-1; 9 bases align to TRBD1. CDR1 and CDR2 from the germline V gene are SQVTM and ANQGSEA. Trimming took 7 bases from V and 7 from J; bases not matched to a gene: 8. The CDR3 consists of 13 residues. CDR3 in amino acids: CSGRRDRDNEQFF. CDR3 nucleotide sequence: TGCAGCGGCCGAAGGGACAGGGATAATGAGCAGTTCTTC.

The rearrangement links TRBV28 to TRBJ1-2, with D perhaps matching TRBD1 (6 bases). The CDR3 has 13 residues. Germline V gene lookup returns CDR1 MDHEN and CDR2 SYDVKM. Trimming removed 10 bases at V and 4 bases at J, with 16 bases between. CDR3 DNA sequence: TGTGCCATCTCTAGGGGAGGGGGCTATGGCTACACCTTC. It yields the protein CAISRGGGYGYTF.

V is TRBV7-9 and J is TRBJ1-1; the match to TRBD1 covers 7 bases. CDR3 length: 17 amino acids. The J segment lost 2 bases and the V segment lost 5 bases, leaving 14 bases of the junction unmatched. The germline CDR1 and CDR2 sequences are SEHNR and FQNEAQ (reference sequence). The CDR3 spells CASSPRPYRDSNTEAFF. DNA of the CDR3: TGTGCCAGCAGCCCCCGGCCGTATAGGGACAGTAACACTGAAGCTTTCTTT.

The chain joins TRBV11-1 to TRBJ2-5; D is unresolved. V lost 1 base and J 0 bases, leaving 6 bases between the germline ends. The V gene's germline CDR1 is SGHAT and CDR2 FQDESV (reference sequence). CDR3 length: 14 residues. The CDR3 DNA is TGTGCCAGCAGCTTAGATACGTACCAAGAGACCCAGTACTTC. Its translation is CASSLDTYQETQYF.

The chain joins TRBV9 to TRBJ1-2; D may be TRBD1 (6 bases). The V gene lost 4 bases and the J gene lost 6 bases, with 13 bases spanning the gap. Germline V CDR1 and CDR2: SGDLS, YYNGEE. The CDR3 extends over 13 amino acids. In nucleotides, the CDR3 is TGTGCCAGCAGCCGGGACACCATGGATGGCTACACCTTC. It translates to CASSRDTMDGYTF. Looking up the rest from reference TRBV9 and TRBJ1-2 gives the full variable domain: DSGVTQTPKHLITATGQRVTLRCSPRSGDLSVYWYQQSLDQGLQFLIQYYNGEERAKGNILERFSAQQFPDLHSELNLSSLELGDSALYFCASSRDTMDGYTFGSGTRLTVV.

A few counts support this clone. V is TRBV30 and J is TRBJ2-2; the D call may be TRBD1 or TRBD2 (6 bases each). Germline CDR1 is GTSNPN and CDR2 is SVGIG (reference sequence). This CDR3 is 15 amino acids long. Trimming cost V 0 bases and J 5 bases, with 13 bases left between them. In DNA form, the CDR3 reads TGTGCCTGGAGTGTAAGGGGGGTCGGGACCGGGGAGCTGTTTTTT. Its translation is CAWSVRGVGTGELFF.

This clone is a singleton in its sample. The chain uses TRBV5-1 and TRBJ1-4, with D hard to call. V shed 0 bases and J shed 7 bases, with 10 bases lying between them. The germline V gene encodes CDR1 SGHRS and CDR2 YFSETQ. This CDR3 spans 14 amino acids. The CDR3 spells CASSLVGRPEKLFF. In DNA form, the CDR3 reads TGCGCCAGCAGCTTGGTGGGTAGACCTGAAAAACTGTTTTTT.

The chain links TRBV28 to TRBJ1-1; D might be TRBD1 (5 bases). The germline V gene encodes CDR1 MDHEN and CDR2 SYDVKM. V was shortened by 5 bases and J by 2 bases, with 12 bases between the two germline ends. The CDR3 covers 14 residues. The DNA for the CDR3 is TGTGCCAGCAGTCCGGGACCTCGTAACACTGAAGCTTTCTTT. It translates to CASSPGPRNTEAFF. The whole variable domain, filled in from reference TRBV28 and TRBJ1-1, reads DVKVTQSSRYLVKRTGEKVFLECVQDMDHENMFWYRQDPGLGLRLIYFSYDVKMKEKGDIPEGYSVSREKKERFSLILESASTNQTSMYLCASSPGPRNTEAFFGQGTRLTVV.

As DNA, the CDR3 is TGTGCCAGCAGCAGCCGCGGAAATCAGCCCCAGCATTTT. Translation gives CASSSRGNQPQHF. V is TRBV6-1 and J is TRBJ1-5; D not certain. Trimming stripped 6 bases from V and 4 bases from J, with 10 bases between. In germline, CDR1 is MNHNS, CDR2 SASEGT. The CDR3 spans 13 residues.

This clone has a single count. The chain is built from TRBV30 and TRBJ1-2; no clear D gene. This CDR3 is built from 14 residues. CDR1 GTSNPN and CDR2 SVGIG come from the germline V gene (reference sequence). Trimming shortened V by 2 bases and J by 4 bases, and 14 bases separated the two germline ends. The CDR3 spells CAWSRWGMVYGYTF. In DNA form, the CDR3 reads TGTGCCTGGAGTCGATGGGGAATGGTCTATGGCTACACCTTC.